One sample yielded the 11 T cell receptor beta chains listed below, sequenced in a study of T cells in Graves' hyperthyroidism and ophthalmopathy. Using RNA transcripts as the source, TCR beta CDR3 regions were amplified. A first-round RT-PCR of the TCR CDR3 used the HTBI primer set. TCRdb called the multiplex PCR reads again in MiXCR, with one record for every CDR3 protein. The sample lists approximately 380,000 distinct CDR3 sequences, more than 12% occurring once. Sample: blood. These receptors were obtained from a man aged 45 to 65 with Graves' ophthalmopathy.

This clonotype was counted a few times. The rearrangement uses TRBV19 and TRBJ1-2; D is unclear. With 3 bases removed from V and 8 bases from J, the gap between germline ends came to 13 bases. CDR1 is LNHDA, CDR2 SQIVND, per germline (reference sequence). This CDR3 is 13 amino acids long. In DNA form, the CDR3 reads TGTGCCAGTAGTATCAAGGCAAACGGCGGCTACACCTTC. Its protein product is CASSIKANGGYTF.

There are many counts of this clonotype. This chain joins TRBV28 and TRBJ2-4, with unresolved D. The CDR3 covers 14 residues. The V gene lost 5 bases and the J gene lost 5 bases, with 13 bases spanning the gap. CDR1 MDHEN and CDR2 SYDVKM come from the germline V gene. This CDR3 reads CASSLTSSQNIQYF. CDR3 DNA sequence: TGTGCCAGCAGTCTAACCAGTAGCCAAAACATTCAGTACTTC.

This clonotype has ten or more counts. This chain joins TRBV20-1 and TRBJ2-1, with TRBD2 matching 10 bases. The germline V gene has CDR1 DFQATT and CDR2 SNEGSKA (reference sequence). V dropped 6 bases and J dropped 6; count of bases not matched to a gene: 11. The CDR3 extends over 15 amino acids. CDR3 loop: CSASRGSGRANEQFF. The CDR3 coding sequence is TGCAGTGCCTCAAGGGGAAGCGGGAGGGCCAATGAGCAGTTCTTC.

This clonotype occurred many times. The rearrangement uses TRBV7-2 and TRBJ1-2, with a possible D match to TRBD1 (6 bases). Trimming left V 5 bases short and J 8 bases short, with 18 bases between. Germline V gene lookup returns CDR1 SGHTA and CDR2 FQGNSA. The CDR3 is made up of 14 amino acids. The CDR3 bases are TGTGCCAGCAGCCCTTCCGGGACACAGGAGGGCTACACCTTC. Its protein is CASSPSGTQEGYTF.

In this sample, this clonotype turned up once. The V call is TRBV5-1, the J call TRBJ1-4, with 9 nucleotides matching TRBD1. Looked up from germline, CDR1 is SGHRS and CDR2 is YFSETQ. With V trimmed by 7 bases and J by 0 bases, 10 bases remained unmatched. This CDR3 contains 17 residues. The CDR3 DNA reads as TGCGCCAGCGGGATTGCGACAGGGGGTGCAACTAATGAAAAACTGTTTTTT. It yields the protein CASGIATGGATNEKLFF.

This clonotype turned up a few times. The V call is TRBV7-9, the J call TRBJ2-7, with D unresolved. Trimming left V 1 base short and J 1 base short, with 14 bases between. The CDR3 extends over 16 amino acids. Germline CDR1 reads SEHNR; CDR2 reads FQNEAQ (reference sequence). CDR3 in DNA: TGTGCCAGCAGCTTAGAAGGCAGAGCAATGTCCTACGAGCAGTACTTC. This encodes CASSLEGRAMSYEQYF.

This clonotype was seen repeatedly, ten times or more. The chain couples TRBV7-2 to TRBJ2-7, with D hard to call. The CDR3 is 13 residues long. With 1 base removed from V and 4 bases from J, the gap between germline ends came to 8 bases. Germline V CDR1 and CDR2: SGHTA, FQGNSA. The CDR3 sequence: CASSLGTQYEQYF. The CDR3 DNA reads as TGTGCCAGCAGCTTAGGTACACAGTACGAGCAGTACTTC.

The rearrangement links TRBV30 to TRBJ2-4; D remains unclear. Trimming shortened V by 2 bases and J by 7 bases, and 9 bases separated the two germline ends. Germline V gene data show CDR1 as GTSNPN and CDR2 as SVGIG (reference sequence). The CDR3 runs to 12 residues. The CDR3, as DNA: TGTGCCTGGAGTCTCACCGGCAACATTCAGTACTTC. It codes for CAWSLTGNIQYF.

The genes are TRBV10-1 and TRBJ2-4; 14 positions agree with TRBD2. CDR3 size: 19 residues. The ends lost 4 bases at V and 0 bases at J; junction bases unmatched: 8. Germline V CDR1 and CDR2: WNHNN, SYGVQD (reference sequence). Written as DNA, the CDR3 is TGCGCCAGCAGTGGGGGGACTAGCGGGAGTGGCGTAGCCAAAAACATTCAGTACTTC. Protein: CASSGGTSGSGVAKNIQYF.

This clonotype has only a few counts. The chain is built from TRBV7-8 and TRBJ2-2; D might be TRBD1 or TRBD2, each matching 5 bases. The germline gives CDR1 SGHVS, CDR2 FQNEAQ. This CDR3 is 15 amino acids long. V lost 5 bases and J 5 bases, leaving 15 bases between the germline ends. DNA of the CDR3: TGTGCCAGCAGCCAGAGGGACCGCCGGACCGGGGAGCTGTTTTTT. This translates into CASSQRDRRTGELFF.

The V and J genes are TRBV2 and TRBJ2-1, with 9 bases aligning to TRBD2. Germline lookup yields CDR1 SNHLY and CDR2 FYNNEI. V shed 6 bases and J 0 bases; nucleotides not matched to a gene: 6. The CDR3 is made up of 16 amino acids. CDR3 loop: CASRNSGSDSYNEQFF. The CDR3 coding sequence is TGTGCCAGCAGAAATAGCGGGAGTGACTCCTACAATGAGCAGTTCTTC.